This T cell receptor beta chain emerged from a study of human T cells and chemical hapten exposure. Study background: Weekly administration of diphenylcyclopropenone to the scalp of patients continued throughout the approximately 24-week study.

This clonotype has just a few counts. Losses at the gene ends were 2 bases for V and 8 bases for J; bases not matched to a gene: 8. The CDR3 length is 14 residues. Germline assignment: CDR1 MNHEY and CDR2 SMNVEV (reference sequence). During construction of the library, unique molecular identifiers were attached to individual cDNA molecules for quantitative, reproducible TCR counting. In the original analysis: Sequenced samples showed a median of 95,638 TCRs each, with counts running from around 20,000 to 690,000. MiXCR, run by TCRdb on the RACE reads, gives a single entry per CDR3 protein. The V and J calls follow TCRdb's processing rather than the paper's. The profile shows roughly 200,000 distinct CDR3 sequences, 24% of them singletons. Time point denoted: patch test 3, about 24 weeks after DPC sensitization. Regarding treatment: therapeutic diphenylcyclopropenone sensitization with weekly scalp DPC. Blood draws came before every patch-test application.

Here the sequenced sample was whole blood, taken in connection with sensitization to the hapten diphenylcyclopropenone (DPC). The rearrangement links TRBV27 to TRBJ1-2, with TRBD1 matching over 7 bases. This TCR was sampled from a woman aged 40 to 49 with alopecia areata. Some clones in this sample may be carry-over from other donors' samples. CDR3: CASSLRAGGSGYTF. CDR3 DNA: TGTGCCAGCAGTTTACGGGCAGGGGGAAGCGGCTACACCTTC.